The 17 T cell receptor beta chains reported below all come from one sample, sequenced in a study of shared clonotypes between healthy human individuals. Only in-frame clones appear in the TCRdb table, and some are missing; sequencing was by immunoSEQ multiplex PCR. This sample has 640,000 or so clones; 72% occur once, and the top ten carry approximately 1.8%. Input material: memory CD4+ T cells sorted from blood. Subset in this sample: CD45RA-negative fraction. The receptors come from a woman in her twenties or thirties in good health.

CDR3 nucleotide sequence: TGTGCCAGCAGTCCATCCGGGGTGGCGGGGGAGCAGCCCCAGCATTTT. Protein sequence: CASSPSGVAGEQPQHF. J is TRBJ1-5 and V is TRBV6-6; D might be TRBD1 (5 bases). CDR1 MNHNY and CDR2 SVGAGI come from the germline V gene (reference sequence). V lost 5 bases and J 7 bases, leaving 21 bases between the germline ends. The CDR3 length is 16 residues.

The CDR3 loop reads CVRRELVSLSSYNEQFF. The DNA of the CDR3 is TGTGTCAGAAGGGAACTAGTCAGCTTGAGCTCCTACAATGAGCAGTTCTTC. The gene calls are TRBV7-5 and TRBJ2-1; TRBD2, the table's D call, was not compared with the DNA. TRBV7-5 is a documented pseudogene. The CDR3 runs 17 residues.

As to this clone: The sample has other DNA sequences that encode this CDR3 too. The chain recombines TRBV19 with TRBJ2-7, with 8 bases lining up with TRBD2. CDR1 and CDR2 (germline): LNHDA, SQIVND (reference sequence). CDR3 length: 12 residues. DNA of the CDR3: TGTGCTTCACGGGGGGGGACCTACGAGCAGTACTTC. This sequence encodes CASRGGTYEQYF. The complete variable domain, with remaining parts taken from reference TRBV19 and TRBJ2-7, reads DGGITQSPKYLFRKEGQNVTLSCEQNLNHDAMYWYRQDPGQGLRLIYYSQIVNDFQKGDIAEGYSVSREKKESFPLTVTSAQKNPTAFYLCASRGGTYEQYFGPGTRLTVT.

This clone has ten or more counts. The chain links TRBV5-1 to TRBJ2-5; D may be TRBD1 (7 bases). The germline V and J ends were trimmed by 0 bases and 5 bases, with 14 bases remaining between them. Germline V gives CDR1 SGHRS, CDR2 YFSETQ. The CDR3 length is 15 residues. The CDR3 nucleotides read TGCGCCAGCAGCTTGGGACAGGGAGGTGTGGAGACCCAGTACTTC. This translates into CASSLGQGGVETQYF.

A single count supports this clone. The chain joins TRBV7-9 to TRBJ1-1, with D possibly being TRBD1 (5 bases). From germline, CDR1 is SEHNR and CDR2 FQNEAQ (reference sequence). The CDR3 spans 13 residues. Trimming pared 5 bases from V and 7 bases from J, leaving 14 bases between. The CDR3 is CASSPSRESEAFF. CDR3 nucleotides: TGTGCCAGCAGCCCAAGCAGGGAGAGTGAAGCTTTCTTT. The complete variable domain, with remaining parts taken from reference TRBV7-9 and TRBJ1-1, reads DTGVSQNPRHKITKRGQNVTFRCDPISEHNRLYWYRQTLGQGPEFLTYFQNEAQLEKSRLLSDRFSAERPKGSFSTLEIQRTEQGDSAMYLCASSPSRESEAFFGQGTRLTVV.

V gene TRBV5-4 combines with J gene TRBJ1-1, with D perhaps matching TRBD1 (5 bases). V lost 4 bases and J 1 base, leaving 11 bases between the germline ends. The length of the CDR3 is 14 residues. Germline V gene data show CDR1 as SGHNT and CDR2 as YYREEE (reference sequence). CDR3 loop: CASSTWGPNTEAFF. The CDR3 DNA reads as TGTGCCAGCAGCACGTGGGGCCCGAACACTGAAGCTTTCTTT.

The rearrangement joins TRBV18 to TRBJ1-1, with D possibly matching TRBD1 (5 bases). The CDR3 contains 15 residues. The germline V gene has CDR1 KGHSH and CDR2 LQKENI. V lost 1 base to trimming and J lost 3 bases, with 12 bases between them. The CDR3 DNA reads TGTGCCAGCTCACCACGCAGGGATCACGACACTGAAGCTTTCTTT. The encoded protein is CASSPRRDHDTEAFF.

The chain employs TRBV28 and TRBJ1-4; 7 bases align to TRBD1. CDR3 size: 15 residues. Germline V CDR1 and CDR2: MDHEN, SYDVKM. The V and J ends lost 5 bases and 8 bases, in that order; junction bases with no gene match: 11. The CDR3 bases are TGTGCCAGCAGTCCTCGGACAGGCGTTTGGGAAAAACTGTTTTTT. As protein: CASSPRTGVWEKLFF. The complete variable domain, with remaining parts taken from reference TRBV28 and TRBJ1-4, reads DVKVTQSSRYLVKRTGEKVFLECVQDMDHENMFWYRQDPGLGLRLIYFSYDVKMKEKGDIPEGYSVSREKKERFSLILESASTNQTSMYLCASSPRTGVWEKLFFGSGTQLSVL.

The chain uses TRBV5-1 and TRBJ2-5; 9 bases fit TRBD2. After removal of 0 bases from V and 6 bases from J, the junction contained 6 bases not matched to a gene. This CDR3 spans 15 amino acids. The germline V gene has CDR1 SGHRS and CDR2 YFSETQ. DNA of the CDR3: TGCGCCAGCAGCTTGGGTAGCGGGAGTAGTCAGACCCAGTACTTC. This translates into CASSLGSGSSQTQYF.

The rearrangement joins TRBV12-1 to TRBJ2-3; the D call TRBD2 from the table was never checked on the DNA. TRBV12-1 is an annotated pseudogene. This CDR3 comprises 17 residues. CDR3 region: CASSSGLAGVSTDTQYF. The CDR3 DNA reads as TGTGCCAGCAGCTCGGGACTAGCGGGAGTGAGCACAGATACGCAGTATTTT.

The chain combines TRBV5-5 with TRBJ2-7; 12 bases are a match to TRBD1. Trimming cost V 4 bases and J 6 bases; bases outside gene matches: 11. CDR3 length: 16 residues. Germline values: CDR1 SGHKS, CDR2 YYEKEE (reference sequence). The CDR3 DNA reads TGTGCCAGCAGCCCCGGGACCGGGACAGGGGGCCCCGAGCAGTACTTC. It encodes CASSPGTGTGGPEQYF.

This clone was observed a single time. Other DNA variants within this sample encode the same CDR3. V and J are TRBV28 and TRBJ2-7; 10 bases match TRBD2. The germline CDR1 and CDR2 sequences are MDHEN and SYDVKM. There are 13 residues in the CDR3. The J segment lost 4 bases and the V segment lost 8 bases, leaving 5 bases of the junction unmatched. Here the CDR3 DNA reads TGTGCCAGCCGAGCGGGAGGGGTTTACGAGCAGTACTTC. This encodes CASRAGGVYEQYF.

This chain links TRBV5-1 with TRBJ2-7, with D perhaps assigned TRBD1 or TRBD2 (6 bases each). This CDR3 has 13 residues. Germline V gives CDR1 SGHRS, CDR2 YFSETQ. Trimming pared 3 bases from V and 4 bases from J, leaving 11 bases between. CDR3 region: CASSSPGAYEQYF. The CDR3 nucleotides read TGCGCCAGCAGCTCCCCGGGGGCATACGAGCAGTACTTC.

The chain recombines TRBV28 with TRBJ1-1; D call uncertain. CDR3 length equals 12 residues. Trimming took off 7 bases at V and 5 bases at J, with 11 bases between the two ends. The germline CDR1 and CDR2 sequences are MDHEN and SYDVKM. The CDR3 loop reads CASKYRGTEAFF. In nucleotides, the CDR3 is TGTGCCAGCAAATATAGAGGAACTGAAGCTTTCTTT.

There are a few counts of this clone. The chain couples TRBV7-8 to TRBJ1-1; 8 bases align to TRBD1. There are 13 residues in the CDR3. In germline, CDR1 is SGHVS, CDR2 FQNEAQ. J gave up 5 bases and V 5 bases, and 4 bases lay outside the gene matches. The CDR3 sequence is CASSNTGGTEAFF. CDR3 DNA sequence: TGTGCCAGCAGCAATACAGGGGGTACTGAAGCTTTCTTT.

As to this clone: This same CDR3 is encoded by further DNA sequences in the sample. V is TRBV4-1 and J is TRBJ2-7, with D unclear. V gave up 2 bases and J gave up 1 base, with 9 bases separating them. Germline V lookup: CDR1 MGHRA, CDR2 YSYEKL. The CDR3 loop spans 14 amino acids. As DNA, the CDR3 is TGCGCCAGCAGCCAACCCGGTGGTTCCTACGAGCAGTACTTC. It translates to CASSQPGGSYEQYF.

V is TRBV7-2 and J is TRBJ2-5; 12 bases match TRBD2. CDR3 size: 16 residues. Germline V gene sequence: CDR1 SGHTA, CDR2 FQGNSA. V lost 5 bases, J lost 5 bases, and 9 bases stayed unmatched. The CDR3 loop is CASSHVRLAGDETQYF. The DNA for the CDR3 is TGTGCCAGCAGCCACGTTCGACTAGCGGGAGATGAGACCCAGTACTTC.